The T cell receptor beta chain described here comes from a study of blood T cell repertoires in COVID-19. TCRdb's copy holds only in-frame clones and misses some; the assay was immunoSEQ multiplex PCR. Of around 120,000 clones listed, less than 80% are singletons. This clonotype was obtained from a man between 45 and 60 years old with acute or convalescent COVID-19. Sample: peripheral blood.

CDR3 sequence (DNA): TGTGCCAGCAGTTCTCCCGGGACTAGCCTCTACGAGCAGTACTTC. It is translated as CASSSPGTSLYEQYF. The chain joins TRBV28 to TRBJ2-7, with 9 bases lining up with TRBD2. Trimming removed 4 bases from V and 3 bases from J; junction bases left unmatched: 7. Per germline, CDR1 MDHEN and CDR2 SYDVKM. The CDR3 runs 15 residues.